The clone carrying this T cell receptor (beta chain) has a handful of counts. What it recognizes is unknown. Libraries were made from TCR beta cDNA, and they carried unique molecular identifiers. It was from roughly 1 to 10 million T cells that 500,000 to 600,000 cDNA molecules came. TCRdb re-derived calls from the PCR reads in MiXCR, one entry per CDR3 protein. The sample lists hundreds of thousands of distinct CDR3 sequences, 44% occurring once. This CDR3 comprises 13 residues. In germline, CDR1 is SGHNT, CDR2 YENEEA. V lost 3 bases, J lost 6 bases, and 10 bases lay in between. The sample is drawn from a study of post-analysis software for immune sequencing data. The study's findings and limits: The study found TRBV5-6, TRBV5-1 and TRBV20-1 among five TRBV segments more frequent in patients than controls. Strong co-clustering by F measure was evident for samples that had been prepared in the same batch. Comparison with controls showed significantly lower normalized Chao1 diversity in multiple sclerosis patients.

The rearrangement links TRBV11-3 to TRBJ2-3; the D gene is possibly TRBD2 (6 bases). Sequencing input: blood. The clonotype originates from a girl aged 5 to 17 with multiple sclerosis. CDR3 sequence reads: CASSLTSGDTQYF. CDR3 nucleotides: TGTGCCAGCAGCTTGACTAGTGGCGATACGCAGTATTTT.